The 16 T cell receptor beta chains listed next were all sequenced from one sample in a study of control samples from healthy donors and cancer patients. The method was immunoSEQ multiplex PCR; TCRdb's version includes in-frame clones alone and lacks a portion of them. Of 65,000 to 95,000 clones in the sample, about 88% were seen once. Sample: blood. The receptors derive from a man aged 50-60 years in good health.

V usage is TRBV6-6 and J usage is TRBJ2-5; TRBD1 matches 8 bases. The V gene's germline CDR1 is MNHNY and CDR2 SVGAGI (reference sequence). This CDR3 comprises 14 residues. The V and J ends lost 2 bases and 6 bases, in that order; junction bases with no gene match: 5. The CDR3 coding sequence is TGTGCCAGCAGTTACGAGGACAGGGCAAAGACCCAGTACTTC. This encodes CASSYEDRAKTQYF.

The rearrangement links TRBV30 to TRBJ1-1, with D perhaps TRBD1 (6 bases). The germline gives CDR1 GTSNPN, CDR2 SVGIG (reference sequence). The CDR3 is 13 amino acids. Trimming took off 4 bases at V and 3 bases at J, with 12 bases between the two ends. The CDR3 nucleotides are TGTGCCTGGACCTTCAGGGGTGACACTGAAGCTTTCTTT. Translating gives CAWTFRGDTEAFF.

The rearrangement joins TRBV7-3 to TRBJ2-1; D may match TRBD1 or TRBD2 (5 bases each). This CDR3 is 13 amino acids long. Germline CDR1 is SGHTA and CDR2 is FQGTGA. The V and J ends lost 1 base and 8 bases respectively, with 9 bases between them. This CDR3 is CASSLIRGHEQFF. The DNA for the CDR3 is TGTGCCAGCAGCTTAATACGGGGCCATGAGCAGTTCTTC.

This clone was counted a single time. The chain's CDR3 is CASEGQDTGELFF. In nucleotides, the CDR3 is TGCGCCAGCGAGGGACAGGATACCGGGGAGCTGTTTTTT. The rearrangement joins TRBV10-2 to TRBJ2-2; 8 bases map to TRBD1. The germline gives CDR1 WSHSY, CDR2 SAAADI. This CDR3 is built from 13 residues. V shed 8 bases, J shed 5 bases, and the junction held 4 bases outside the gene matches.

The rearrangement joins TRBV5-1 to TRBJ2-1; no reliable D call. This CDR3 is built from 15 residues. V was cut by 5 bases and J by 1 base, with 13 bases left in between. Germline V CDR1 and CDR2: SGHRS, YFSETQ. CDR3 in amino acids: CASSDDPASYNEQFF. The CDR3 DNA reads TGCGCCAGCAGTGACGACCCCGCTTCCTACAATGAGCAGTTCTTC. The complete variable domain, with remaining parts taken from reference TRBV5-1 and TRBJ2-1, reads KAGVTQTPRYLIKTRGQQVTLSCSPISGHRSVSWYQQTPGQGLQFLFEYFSETQRNKGNFPGRFSGRQFSNSRSEMNVSTLELGDSALYLCASSDDPASYNEQFFGPGTRLTVL.

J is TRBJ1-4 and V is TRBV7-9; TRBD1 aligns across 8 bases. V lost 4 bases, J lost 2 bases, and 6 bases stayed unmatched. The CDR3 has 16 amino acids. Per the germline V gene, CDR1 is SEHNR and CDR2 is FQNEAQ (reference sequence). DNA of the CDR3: TGTGCCAGCAGCTCACAAGGGACAGGTACTAATGAAAAACTGTTTTTT. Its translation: CASSSQGTGTNEKLFF.

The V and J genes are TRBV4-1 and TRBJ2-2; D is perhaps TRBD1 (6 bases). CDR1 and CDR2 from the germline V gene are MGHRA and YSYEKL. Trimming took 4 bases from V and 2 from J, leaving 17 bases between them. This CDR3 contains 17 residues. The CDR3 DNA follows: TGCGCCAGCAGCCGGCCAGGGGTACCTCTCAACACCGGGGAGCTGTTTTTT. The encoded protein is CASSRPGVPLNTGELFF.

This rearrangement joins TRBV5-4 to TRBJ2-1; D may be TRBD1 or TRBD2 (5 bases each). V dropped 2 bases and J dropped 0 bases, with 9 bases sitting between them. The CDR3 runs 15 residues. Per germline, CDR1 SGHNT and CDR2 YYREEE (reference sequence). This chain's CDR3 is CASSFAGTSYNEQFF. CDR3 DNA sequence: TGTGCCAGCAGCTTTGCAGGGACCTCCTACAATGAGCAGTTCTTC.

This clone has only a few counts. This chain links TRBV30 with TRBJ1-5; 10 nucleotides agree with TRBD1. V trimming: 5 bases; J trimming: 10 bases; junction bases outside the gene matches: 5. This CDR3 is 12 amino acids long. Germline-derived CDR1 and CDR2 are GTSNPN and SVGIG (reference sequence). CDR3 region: CAWAGTGAPQHF. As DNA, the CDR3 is TGTGCCTGGGCCGGGACAGGGGCCCCCCAGCATTTT.

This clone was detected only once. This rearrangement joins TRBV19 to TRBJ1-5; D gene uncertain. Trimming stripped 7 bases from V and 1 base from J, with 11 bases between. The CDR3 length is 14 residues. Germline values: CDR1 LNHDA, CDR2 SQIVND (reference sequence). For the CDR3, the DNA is TGTGCCAGTAAGCGAGAAGGGAGCAATCAGCCCCAGCATTTT. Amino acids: CASKREGSNQPQHF. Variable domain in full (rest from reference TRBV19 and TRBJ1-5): DGGITQSPKYLFRKEGQNVTLSCEQNLNHDAMYWYRQDPGQGLRLIYYSQIVNDFQKGDIAEGYSVSREKKESFPLTVTSAQKNPTAFYLCASKREGSNQPQHFGDGTRLSIL.

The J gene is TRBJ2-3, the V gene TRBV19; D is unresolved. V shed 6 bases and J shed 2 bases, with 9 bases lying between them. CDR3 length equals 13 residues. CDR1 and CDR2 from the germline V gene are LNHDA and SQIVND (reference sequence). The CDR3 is CASSEFDTDTQYF. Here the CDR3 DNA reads TGTGCCAGTAGCGAATTTGACACAGATACGCAGTATTTT.

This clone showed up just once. CDR3 protein: CSAPQRTDTQYF. The CDR3 coding sequence is TGCAGCGCCCCTCAGCGCACAGATACGCAGTATTTT. The V gene is TRBV29-1, the J gene TRBJ2-3; D call uncertain. The CDR3 covers 12 residues. The ends were cut back, 7 bases at V and 1 base at J, with 9 bases in the middle. Germline V gene lookup returns CDR1 SQVTM and CDR2 ANQGSEA.

Here the CDR3 DNA reads TGTGCCAGCAGTAAAGACAAGAACACTGAAGCTTTCTTT. Protein sequence: CASSKDKNTEAFF. The chain links TRBV12-3 or TRBV12-4 to TRBJ1-1, with no clear D. This CDR3 comprises 13 residues. Trimming removed 5 bases from V and 1 base from J, with 8 bases in between.

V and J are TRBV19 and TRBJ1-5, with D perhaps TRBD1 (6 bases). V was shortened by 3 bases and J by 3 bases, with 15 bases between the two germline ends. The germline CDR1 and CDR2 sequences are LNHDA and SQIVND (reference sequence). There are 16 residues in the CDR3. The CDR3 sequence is CASSISIGGINQPQHF. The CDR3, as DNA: TGTGCCAGTAGTATTAGTATCGGGGGCATCAATCAGCCCCAGCATTTT.

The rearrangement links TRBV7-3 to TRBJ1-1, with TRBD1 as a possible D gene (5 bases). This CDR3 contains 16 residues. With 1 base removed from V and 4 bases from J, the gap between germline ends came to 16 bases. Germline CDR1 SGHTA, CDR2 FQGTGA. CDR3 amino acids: CASSLKPPGEGTEAFF. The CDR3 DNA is TGTGCCAGCAGCTTAAAGCCCCCGGGGGAGGGCACTGAAGCTTTCTTT.

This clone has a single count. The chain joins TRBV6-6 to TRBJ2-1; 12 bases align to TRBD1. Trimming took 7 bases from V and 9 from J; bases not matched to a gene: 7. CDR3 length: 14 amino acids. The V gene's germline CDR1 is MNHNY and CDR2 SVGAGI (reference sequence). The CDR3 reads CASTPGTGGGEQFF. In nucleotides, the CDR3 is TGTGCCAGCACCCCAGGGACAGGGGGCGGTGAGCAGTTCTTC.